This entry is about one TCR beta chain. This CDR3 contains 15 residues. Germline V gives CDR1 SGHAT, CDR2 FQNNGV. Germline trimming cut 5 bases from V and 7 bases from J; bases unmatched to any gene: 7. This record comes from a study of blood T cell repertoires in COVID-19. Methods used by the authors: Nucleated cell counts were estimated from reference gene primer amplification. TCRdb keeps only in-frame clones here, not all; method: immunoSEQ multiplex PCR. The V and J calls and clone size were taken over from that table, and D and trimming were inferred from the DNA. This sample carries about 220,000 clones, around 89% of them seen once, and the ten largest clones take about 15%. Study members were between about 18 and 95 years old and lived in 20 to 25 US regions. Contact with a PCR-confirmed or clinician-diagnosed COVID-19 case occurred within 2 weeks of entry.

This chain connects TRBV11-2 to TRBJ1-6, with TRBD1 identical over 8 bases. This TCR was recovered from a man between 25 and 39 years old who had been exposed to COVID-19. Sample: PBMCs or T cells enriched from blood (not recorded which). CDR3 protein: CASSPNRGTNSPLHF. CDR3 DNA: TGTGCCAGCAGCCCCAACAGGGGGACGAATTCACCCCTCCACTTT.